This TCR beta chain derives from a study of circulating CD8 cells and anti-PD-1 response in melanoma. Study-wide results and caveats: PD-1 and DPOS subsets showed similar, higher clonality than DNEG.

Using approximately 14 ng of total RNA, TCR libraries were made with the QIAseq Immune Repertoire TCR panel. TCRdb fed the reads into MiXCR, producing one record per CDR3 protein. This sample carries roughly 250 distinct CDR3 sequences, approximately 8% of them seen once, and the ten largest clones take roughly half. This clonotype is labeled large. Its target is unknown. Live CD3+CD8+TCRalphabeta+ cells were sorted into four subsets by PD-1 and/or TIGIT. Trimming left V 2 bases short and J 10 bases short, with 12 bases between. There are 14 residues in the CDR3. Germline CDR1 is SGHAT and CDR2 is FQNNGV.

The chain combines TRBV11-2 with TRBJ1-6, with D unclear. The sequencing used CD8+ T cells from PBMCs, collected at baseline or after one month of anti-PD-1 therapy (not recorded which). This receptor was taken from a human donor with melanoma. The CDR3 reads CASSLLRGKSPLHF. CDR3 in DNA: TGTGCCAGCAGCTTATTGCGCGGGAAATCACCCCTCCACTTT.